This TCR beta chain was retrieved from a study of identical twins. The study's findings and limits: Models, which agreed with sharing between unrelated individuals, nonetheless underestimated the out-of-frame TCR alpha sharing seen in monozygotic twins. These conclusions were based on statistical analysis (cross-sectional, not following the same donors).

The CDR3 runs 13 residues. The germline V gene encodes CDR1 SGHVS and CDR2 FNYEAQ. The V end was cut by 4 bases, the J end by 4 bases, with 10 bases between. TCRdb analysed the 5' RACE reads with MiXCR anew, one entry per CDR3 protein. Of 1.5 million to 2 million distinct CDR3 sequences in the sample, 25% to 35% are singletons; the top ten hold less than 0.35%. Only healthy Caucasians were enrolled as donors. This clonotype was observed at least ten times. Its cognate antigen is unknown. This clonotype originated in a newborn girl in good health. What was sequenced was cord blood. The chain links TRBV7-6 to TRBJ1-1; tentative D call: TRBD1 (5 bases). CDR3 DNA: TGTGCCAGCAGCTCCGGGGGGGGCACTGAAGCTTTCTTT. This codes for CASSSGGGTEAFF.